The following is a T cell receptor (beta chain) sequence with its context. The germline gives CDR1 SGHRS, CDR2 YFSETQ. Losses at the gene ends were 3 bases for V and 2 bases for J; bases not matched to a gene: 4. The CDR3 length is 15 residues. The entry originates in a study of blood T cell repertoires in COVID-19. Study summary: The samples span acute and convalescent COVID-19 from the United States, Italy and Spain. Nucleic acid was either cDNA or gDNA, and it came from T cells, B-cell-depleted T cells, or PBMCs.

Per the study methods: Nucleated cell counts were estimated from reference gene primer amplification. Here immunoSEQ multiplex PCR was the method, and the copy in TCRdb shows in-frame clones only, minus some. The D gene and trimming were derived from the DNA, and the V and J assignments and clone size from that table. There are roughly 140,000 clones in the sample; approximately 83% occur only once, and 2.5% to 4% lies in the top ten. The J gene is TRBJ2-7, the V gene TRBV5-1, with 11 bases identical to TRBD1. The sequenced material came from peripheral blood. The sequence derives from a man aged 65-85 years with acute or convalescent COVID-19. The CDR3 bases are TGCGCCAGCAGCTCCGGGACAGGGGGGACCTACGAGCAGTACTTC. Residues: CASSSGTGGTYEQYF. The whole variable domain, remainder taken from reference TRBV5-1 and TRBJ2-7, is KAGVTQTPRYLIKTRGQQVTLSCSPISGHRSVSWYQQTPGQGLQFLFEYFSETQRNKGNFPGRFSGRQFSNSRSEMNVSTLELGDSALYLCASSSGTGGTYEQYFGPGTRLTVT.